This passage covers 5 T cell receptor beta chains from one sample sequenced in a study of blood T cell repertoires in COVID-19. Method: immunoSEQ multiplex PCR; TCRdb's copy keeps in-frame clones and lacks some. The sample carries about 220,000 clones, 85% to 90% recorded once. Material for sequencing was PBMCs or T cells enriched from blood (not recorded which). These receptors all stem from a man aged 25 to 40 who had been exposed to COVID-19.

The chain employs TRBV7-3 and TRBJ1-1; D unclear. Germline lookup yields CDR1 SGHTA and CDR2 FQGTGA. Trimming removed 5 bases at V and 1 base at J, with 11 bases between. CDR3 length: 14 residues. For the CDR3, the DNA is TGTGCCAGCAGCCTCGGCGGGAAGAACACTGAAGCTTTCTTT. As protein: CASSLGGKNTEAFF.

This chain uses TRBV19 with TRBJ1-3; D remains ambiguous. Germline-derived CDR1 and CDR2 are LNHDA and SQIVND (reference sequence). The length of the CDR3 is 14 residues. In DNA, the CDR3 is TGTGGGCTCGGGTGGAGGGCCTATGGAAACACCATATATTTT. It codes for CGLGWRAYGNTIYF.

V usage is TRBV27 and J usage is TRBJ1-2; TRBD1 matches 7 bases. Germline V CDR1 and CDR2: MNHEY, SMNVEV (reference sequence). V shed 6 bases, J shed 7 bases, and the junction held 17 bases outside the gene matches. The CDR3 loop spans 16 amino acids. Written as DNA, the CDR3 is TGTGCCAGCAGCTATGCCCGACAGGGAGGACTCGGTGGCTACACCTTC. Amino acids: CASSYARQGGLGGYTF.

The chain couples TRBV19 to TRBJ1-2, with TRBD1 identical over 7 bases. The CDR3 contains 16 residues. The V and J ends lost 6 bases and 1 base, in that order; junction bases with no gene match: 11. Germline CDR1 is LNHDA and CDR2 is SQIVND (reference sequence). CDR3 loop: CASRDSGQINNYGYTF. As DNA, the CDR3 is TGTGCCAGTAGAGACTCGGGACAGATAAATAACTATGGCTACACCTTC. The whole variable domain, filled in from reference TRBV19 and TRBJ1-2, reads DGGITQSPKYLFRKEGQNVTLSCEQNLNHDAMYWYRQDPGQGLRLIYYSQIVNDFQKGDIAEGYSVSREKKESFPLTVTSAQKNPTAFYLCASRDSGQINNYGYTFGSGTRLTVV.

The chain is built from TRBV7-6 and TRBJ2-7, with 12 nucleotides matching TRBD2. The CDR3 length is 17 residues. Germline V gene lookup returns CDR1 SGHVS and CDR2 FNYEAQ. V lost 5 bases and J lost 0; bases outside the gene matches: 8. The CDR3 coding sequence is TGTGCCAGCAGCCTAACTAGCGGGGGGCCCCTCTCCTACGAGCAGTACTTC. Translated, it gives CASSLTSGGPLSYEQYF.